This T cell receptor beta chain was recovered during a study of blood T cell repertoires in COVID-19. Study context: Nucleic acid was either cDNA or gDNA, and it came from T cells, B-cell-depleted T cells, or PBMCs.

Germline lookup yields CDR1 SGHNT and CDR2 YENEEA. This CDR3 contains 14 residues. Trimming removed 3 bases at V and 5 bases at J, with 11 bases between. Repertoires were generated with immunoSEQ multiplex PCR, while TCRdb's copy carries only in-frame clones and drops some. The sample has more than 45,000 clones, around 90% seen once. This receptor was identified in a human donor with active COVID-19. The donor label of this sample is uncertain. The specimen sequenced was peripheral blood. The chain couples TRBV11-3 to TRBJ2-1, with a tentative D call TRBD2 (5 bases). CDR3 nucleotide sequence: TGTGCCAGCAGCTTGCGCCCCGGGGACAATGAGCAGTTCTTC. This encodes CASSLRPGDNEQFF.